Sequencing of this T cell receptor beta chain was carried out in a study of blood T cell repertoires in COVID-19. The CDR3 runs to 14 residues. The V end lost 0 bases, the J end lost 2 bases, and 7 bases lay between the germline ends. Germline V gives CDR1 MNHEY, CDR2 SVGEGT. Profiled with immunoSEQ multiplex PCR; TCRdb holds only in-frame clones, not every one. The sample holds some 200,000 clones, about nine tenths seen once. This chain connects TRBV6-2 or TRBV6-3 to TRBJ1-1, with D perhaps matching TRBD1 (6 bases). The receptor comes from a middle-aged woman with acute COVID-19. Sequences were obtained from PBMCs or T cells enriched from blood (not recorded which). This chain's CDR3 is CASSYSTGNTEAFF. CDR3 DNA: TGTGCCAGCAGTTACTCGACAGGAAACACTGAAGCTTTCTTT.